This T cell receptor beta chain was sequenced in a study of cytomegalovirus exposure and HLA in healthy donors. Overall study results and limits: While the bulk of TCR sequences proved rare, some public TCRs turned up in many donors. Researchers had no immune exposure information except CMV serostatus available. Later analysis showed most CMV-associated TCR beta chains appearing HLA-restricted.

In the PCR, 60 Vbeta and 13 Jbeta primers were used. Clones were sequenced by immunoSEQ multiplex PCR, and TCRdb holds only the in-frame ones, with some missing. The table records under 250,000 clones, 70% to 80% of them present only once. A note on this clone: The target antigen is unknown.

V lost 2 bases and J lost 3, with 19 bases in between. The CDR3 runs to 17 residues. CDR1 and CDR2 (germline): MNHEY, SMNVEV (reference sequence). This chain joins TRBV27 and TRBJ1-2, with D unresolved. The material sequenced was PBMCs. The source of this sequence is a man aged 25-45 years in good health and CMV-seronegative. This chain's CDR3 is CASSLLRFGILDYGYTF. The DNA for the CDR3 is TGTGCCAGCAGTTTACTCAGATTCGGGATATTGGACTATGGCTACACCTTC.